This entry is about one T cell receptor (beta chain). This entry comes from a study of blood T cell repertoires in COVID-19. Study in general: Samples taken during acute and convalescent COVID-19 were collected in the United States, Italy and Spain. The cDNA or gDNA used as material had been derived from T cells, B-cell-depleted T cells, or PBMCs.

How the authors handled the data: Estimation of nucleated cell counts relied on the amplification of reference gene primers. The data were produced by immunoSEQ multiplex PCR, yet TCRdb's version contains in-frame clones alone and is incomplete. V and J calls and clone size are given by that table; D and trimming were obtained from the DNA. In the table there are 200,000 to 300,000 clones, 75% to 95% of which are singletons. The Seattle site enrolled patients during active infection and followed them longitudinally. Germline V gene data show CDR1 as KGHSH and CDR2 as LQKENI. Deletions cut 5 bases from V and 3 bases from J, with 23 bases between. The CDR3 spans 18 residues.

The sequence was collected from a young adult with COVID-19, enrolled during active disease. Sample: peripheral blood. The rearrangement uses TRBV18 and TRBJ2-4, with a possible D match to TRBD2 (5 bases). CDR3 nucleotides: TGTGCCAGCTCATTGCTCGAGGGTGGCACGGTTGGCAAAAACATTCAGTACTTC. Translation: CASSLLEGGTVGKNIQYF.